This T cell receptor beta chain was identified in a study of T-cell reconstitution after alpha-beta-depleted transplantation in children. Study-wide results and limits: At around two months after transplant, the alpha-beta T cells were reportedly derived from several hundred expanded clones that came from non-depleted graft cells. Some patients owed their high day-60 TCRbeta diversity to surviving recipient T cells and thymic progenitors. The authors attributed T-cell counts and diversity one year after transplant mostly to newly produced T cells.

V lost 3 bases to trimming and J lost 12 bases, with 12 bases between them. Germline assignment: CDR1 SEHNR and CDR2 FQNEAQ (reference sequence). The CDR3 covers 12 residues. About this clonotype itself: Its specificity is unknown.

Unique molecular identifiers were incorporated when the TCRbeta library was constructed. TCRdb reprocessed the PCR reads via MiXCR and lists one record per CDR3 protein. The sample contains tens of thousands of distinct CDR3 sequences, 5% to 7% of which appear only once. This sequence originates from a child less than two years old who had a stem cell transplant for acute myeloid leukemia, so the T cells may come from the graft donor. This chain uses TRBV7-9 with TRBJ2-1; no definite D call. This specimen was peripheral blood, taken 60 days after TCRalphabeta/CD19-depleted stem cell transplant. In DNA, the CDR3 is TGTGCCAGCAGCTTTAGTTTCGATGTGCAGTTCTTC. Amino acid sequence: CASSFSFDVQFF.